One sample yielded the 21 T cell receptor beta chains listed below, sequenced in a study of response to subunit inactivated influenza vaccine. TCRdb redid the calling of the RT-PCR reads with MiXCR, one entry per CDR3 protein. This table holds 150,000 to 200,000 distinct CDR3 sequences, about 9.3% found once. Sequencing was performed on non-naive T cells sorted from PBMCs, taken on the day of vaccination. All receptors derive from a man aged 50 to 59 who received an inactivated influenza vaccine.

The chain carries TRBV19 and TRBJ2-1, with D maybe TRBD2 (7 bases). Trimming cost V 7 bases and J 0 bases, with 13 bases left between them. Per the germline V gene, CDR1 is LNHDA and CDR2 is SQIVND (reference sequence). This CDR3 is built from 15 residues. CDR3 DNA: TGTGCCAGTAAAGGGGGGGGATCCTCCTACAATGAGCAGTTCTTC. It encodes CASKGGGSSYNEQFF.

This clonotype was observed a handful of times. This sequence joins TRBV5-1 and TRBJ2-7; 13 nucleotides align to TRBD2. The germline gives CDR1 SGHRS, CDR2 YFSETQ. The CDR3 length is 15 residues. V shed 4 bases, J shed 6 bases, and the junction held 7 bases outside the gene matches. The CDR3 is CASSRTGTSGVEQYF. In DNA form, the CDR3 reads TGCGCCAGCAGCAGGACCGGGACTAGCGGGGTCGAGCAGTACTTC.

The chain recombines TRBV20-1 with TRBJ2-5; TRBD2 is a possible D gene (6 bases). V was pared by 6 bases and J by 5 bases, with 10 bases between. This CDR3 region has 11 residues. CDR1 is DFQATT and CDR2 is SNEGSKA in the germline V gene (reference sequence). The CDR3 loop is CSAEGTETQYF. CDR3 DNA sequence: TGCAGTGCGGAGGGGACGGAGACCCAGTACTTC.

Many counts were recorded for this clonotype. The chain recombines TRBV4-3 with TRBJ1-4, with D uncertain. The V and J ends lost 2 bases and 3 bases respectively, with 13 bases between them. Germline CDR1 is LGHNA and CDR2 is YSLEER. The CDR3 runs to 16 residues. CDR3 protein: CASSQSLPGANEKLFF. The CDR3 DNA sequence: TGCGCCAGCAGCCAATCACTTCCTGGAGCTAATGAAAAACTGTTTTTT.

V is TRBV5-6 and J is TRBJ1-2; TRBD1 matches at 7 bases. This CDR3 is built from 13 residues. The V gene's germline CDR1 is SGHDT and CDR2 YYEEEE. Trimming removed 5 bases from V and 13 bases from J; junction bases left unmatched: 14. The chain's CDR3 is CASRDLGQEVFTF. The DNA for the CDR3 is TGTGCCAGCAGAGACCTTGGACAGGAGGTTTTCACCTTC.

CDR3 protein: CASSQGLAPNYEQYF. The CDR3 DNA reads as TGCGCCAGCAGCCAAGGGCTAGCGCCTAATTACGAGCAGTACTTC. The chain is built from TRBV4-1 and TRBJ2-7, with TRBD2 as a possible D gene (6 bases). Germline loops: CDR1 MGHRA, CDR2 YSYEKL. The CDR3 is 15 residues long. V was pared by 1 base and J by 4 bases, with 14 bases between.

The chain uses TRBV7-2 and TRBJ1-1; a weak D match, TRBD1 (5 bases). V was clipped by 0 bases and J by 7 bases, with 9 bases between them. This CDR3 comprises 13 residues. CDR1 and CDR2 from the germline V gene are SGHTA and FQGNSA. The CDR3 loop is CASSLAAGVEAFF. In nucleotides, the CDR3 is TGTGCCAGCAGCTTAGCAGCGGGGGTTGAAGCTTTCTTT.

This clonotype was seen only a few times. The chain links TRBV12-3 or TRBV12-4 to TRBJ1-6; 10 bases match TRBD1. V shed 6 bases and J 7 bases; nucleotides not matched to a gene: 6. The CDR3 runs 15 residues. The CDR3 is CASRTGGAGNSPLHF. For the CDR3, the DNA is TGTGCCAGCAGGACAGGGGGCGCGGGGAATTCACCCCTCCACTTT.

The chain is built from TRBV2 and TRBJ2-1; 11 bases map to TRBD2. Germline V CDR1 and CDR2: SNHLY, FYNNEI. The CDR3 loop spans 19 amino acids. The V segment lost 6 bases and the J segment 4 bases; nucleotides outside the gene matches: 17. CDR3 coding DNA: TGTGCCAGCAGGGGTGAGGGACATCCAGCTAGCGGGAGGTACAATGAGCAGTTCTTC. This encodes CASRGEGHPASGRYNEQFF.

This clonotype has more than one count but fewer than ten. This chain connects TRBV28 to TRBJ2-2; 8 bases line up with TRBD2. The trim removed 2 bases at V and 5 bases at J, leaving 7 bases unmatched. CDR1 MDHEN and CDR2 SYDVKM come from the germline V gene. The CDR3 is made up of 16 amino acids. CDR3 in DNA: TGTGCCAGCAGTTTAGTAACGGGGGGGCAAACCGGGGAGCTGTTTTTT. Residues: CASSLVTGGQTGELFF.

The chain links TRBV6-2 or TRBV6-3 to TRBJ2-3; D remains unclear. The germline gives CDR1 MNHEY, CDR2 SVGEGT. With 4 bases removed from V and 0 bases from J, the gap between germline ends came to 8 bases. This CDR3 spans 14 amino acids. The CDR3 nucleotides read TGTGCCAGCAGTTCGTTCGGAAGCACAGATACGCAGTATTTT. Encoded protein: CASSSFGSTDTQYF.

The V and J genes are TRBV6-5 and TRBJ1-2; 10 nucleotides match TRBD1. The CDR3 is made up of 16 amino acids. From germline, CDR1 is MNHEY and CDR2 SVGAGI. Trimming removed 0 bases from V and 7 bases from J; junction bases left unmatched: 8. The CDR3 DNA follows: TGTGCCAGCAGTTACTCGTATAGGGACAGGGGTTCTGGCTACACCTTC. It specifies CASSYSYRDRGSGYTF.

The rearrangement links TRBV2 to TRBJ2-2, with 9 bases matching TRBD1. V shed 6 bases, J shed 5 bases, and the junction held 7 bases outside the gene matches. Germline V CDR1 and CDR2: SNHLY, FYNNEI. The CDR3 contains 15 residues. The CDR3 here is CASSVGQGRTGELFF. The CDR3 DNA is TGTGCCAGCAGCGTAGGACAGGGGAGGACCGGGGAGCTGTTTTTT.

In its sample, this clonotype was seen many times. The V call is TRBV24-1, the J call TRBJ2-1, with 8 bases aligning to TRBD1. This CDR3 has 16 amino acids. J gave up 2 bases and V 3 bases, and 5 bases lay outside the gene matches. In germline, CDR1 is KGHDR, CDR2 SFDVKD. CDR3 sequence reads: CATSDADRGAYNEQFF. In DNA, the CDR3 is TGTGCCACCAGTGATGCCGACAGGGGCGCCTACAATGAGCAGTTCTTC.

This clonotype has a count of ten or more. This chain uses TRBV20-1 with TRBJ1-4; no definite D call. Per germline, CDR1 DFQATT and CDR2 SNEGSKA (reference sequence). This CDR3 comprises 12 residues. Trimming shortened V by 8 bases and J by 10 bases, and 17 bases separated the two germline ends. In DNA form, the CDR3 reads TGCAGTATCCCGGACCTGGCTGCAAAACTGTTTTTT. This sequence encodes CSIPDLAAKLFF.

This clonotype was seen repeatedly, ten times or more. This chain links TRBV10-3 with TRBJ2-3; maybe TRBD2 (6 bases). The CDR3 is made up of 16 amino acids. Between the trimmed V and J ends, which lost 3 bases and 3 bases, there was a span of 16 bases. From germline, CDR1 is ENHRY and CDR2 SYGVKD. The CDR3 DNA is TGTGCCATCAGTGAATTATCCGGGAGTTGGACAGATACGCAGTATTTT. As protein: CAISELSGSWTDTQYF.

DNA for the CDR3: TGTGCCAGCAGCTACCGAGCCCTGAACACTGAAGCTTTCTTT. Translating it yields CASSYRALNTEAFF. The V call is TRBV7-9, the J call TRBJ1-1; no clear D gene. The V end was cut by 4 bases, the J end by 0 bases, with 9 bases between. This CDR3 region has 14 residues. Germline CDR1 SEHNR, CDR2 FQNEAQ (reference sequence). The full variable domain, in which reference TRBV7-9 and TRBJ1-1 provide the parts outside the CDR3, is DTGVSQNPRHKITKRGQNVTFRCDPISEHNRLYWYRQTLGQGPEFLTYFQNEAQLEKSRLLSDRFSAERPKGSFSTLEIQRTEQGDSAMYLCASSYRALNTEAFFGQGTRLTVV.

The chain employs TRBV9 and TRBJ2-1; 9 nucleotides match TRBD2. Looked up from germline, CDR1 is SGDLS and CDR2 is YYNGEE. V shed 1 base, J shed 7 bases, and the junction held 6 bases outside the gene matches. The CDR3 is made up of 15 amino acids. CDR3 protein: CASSVKSSGENEQFF. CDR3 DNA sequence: TGTGCCAGCAGCGTAAAGTCTAGCGGGGAAAATGAGCAGTTCTTC.

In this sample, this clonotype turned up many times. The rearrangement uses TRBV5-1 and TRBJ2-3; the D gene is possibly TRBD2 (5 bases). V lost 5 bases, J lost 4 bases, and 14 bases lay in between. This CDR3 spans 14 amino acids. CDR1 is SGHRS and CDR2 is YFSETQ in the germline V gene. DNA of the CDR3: TGCGCCAGCAGGACTACTTCGGGCTCAGATACGCAGTATTTT. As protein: CASRTTSGSDTQYF. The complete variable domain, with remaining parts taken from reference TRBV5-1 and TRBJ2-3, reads KAGVTQTPRYLIKTRGQQVTLSCSPISGHRSVSWYQQTPGQGLQFLFEYFSETQRNKGNFPGRFSGRQFSNSRSEMNVSTLELGDSALYLCASRTTSGSDTQYFGPGTRLTVL.

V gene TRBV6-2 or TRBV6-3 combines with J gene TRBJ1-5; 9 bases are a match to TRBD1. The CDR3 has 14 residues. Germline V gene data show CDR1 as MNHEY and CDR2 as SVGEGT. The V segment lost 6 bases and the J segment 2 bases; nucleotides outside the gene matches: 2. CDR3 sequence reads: CASRRTGGNQPQHF. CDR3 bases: TGTGCCAGCAGAAGGACAGGGGGCAATCAGCCCCAGCATTTT.

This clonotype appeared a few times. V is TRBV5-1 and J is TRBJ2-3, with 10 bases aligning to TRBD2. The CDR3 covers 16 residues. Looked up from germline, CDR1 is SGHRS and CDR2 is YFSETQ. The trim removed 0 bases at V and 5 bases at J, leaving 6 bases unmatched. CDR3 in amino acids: CASSLALAGGLDTQYF. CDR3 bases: TGCGCCAGCAGCTTGGCCTTAGCGGGGGGCCTAGATACGCAGTATTTT.